These 9 T cell receptor beta chains were sequenced from one sample in a study of blood T cell repertoires in COVID-19. This table comes from immunoSEQ multiplex PCR, and its TCRdb copy is limited to in-frame clones, with some not included. The repertoire holds about 200,000 clones, with roughly 80% as singletons. Material: peripheral blood. The receptors derive from a woman over 75 with COVID-19, enrolled during active disease.

The rearrangement links TRBV6-1 to TRBJ1-2; 11 bases fit TRBD1. V was clipped by 2 bases and J by 6 bases; unmatched bases: 8. The CDR3 spans 16 residues. CDR1 and CDR2 (germline): MNHNS, SASEGT. Here the CDR3 reads CASSEMLDRGPDGYTF. The CDR3 nucleotides read TGTGCCAGCAGTGAAATGCTGGACAGGGGGCCGGATGGCTACACCTTC.

V and J are TRBV7-9 and TRBJ2-3, with D possibly being TRBD1 (7 bases). From germline, CDR1 is SEHNR and CDR2 FQNEAQ (reference sequence). This CDR3 has 16 residues. Trimming took 2 bases from V and 5 from J, leaving 17 bases between them. The CDR3 coding sequence is TGTGCCAGCAGCTTAAGGCCCTCAGGGGGGATAGATACGCAGTATTTT. Protein sequence: CASSLRPSGGIDTQYF.

In this sample, this clone turned up once. The chain employs TRBV7-2 and TRBJ2-1, with TRBD1 matching over 8 bases. CDR1 SGHTA and CDR2 FQGNSA come from the germline V gene. CDR3 length equals 14 residues. The V segment lost 5 bases and the J segment 9 bases; nucleotides outside the gene matches: 9. CDR3 sequence: CASSNDRGVIEQFF. Here the CDR3 DNA reads TGTGCCAGCAGCAACGACAGGGGTGTGATTGAGCAGTTCTTC.

The table lists this clone with a count of one. The V and J genes are TRBV27 and TRBJ2-7; maybe TRBD1 (5 bases). The CDR3 is 14 residues long. Germline lookup yields CDR1 MNHEY and CDR2 SMNVEV (reference sequence). Trimming shortened V by 1 base and J by 3 bases, and 10 bases separated the two germline ends. The DNA of the CDR3 is TGTGCCAGCAGTTTATTTGACAGTTACTACGAGCAGTACTTC. Translating gives CASSLFDSYYEQYF.

This clone was seen more than once but under ten times. The rearrangement links TRBV7-9 to TRBJ2-1, with D hard to call. Trimming took 5 bases from V and 5 from J, leaving 13 bases between them. The CDR3 has 14 residues. Germline V gene sequence: CDR1 SEHNR, CDR2 FQNEAQ (reference sequence). CDR3: CASSVHGLDNEQFF. The CDR3 nucleotides read TGTGCCAGCAGCGTACACGGGTTGGACAATGAGCAGTTCTTC. Full variable domain (missing parts from reference TRBV7-9 and TRBJ2-1): DTGVSQNPRHKITKRGQNVTFRCDPISEHNRLYWYRQTLGQGPEFLTYFQNEAQLEKSRLLSDRFSAERPKGSFSTLEIQRTEQGDSAMYLCASSVHGLDNEQFFGPGTRLTVL.

V and J are TRBV9 and TRBJ2-5, with TRBD2 matching 7 bases. The J segment lost 5 bases and the V segment lost 2 bases, leaving 6 bases of the junction unmatched. Germline V gene lookup returns CDR1 SGDLS and CDR2 YYNGEE. The CDR3 spans 14 residues. CDR3 loop: CASSVGLGRETQYF. CDR3 coding DNA: TGTGCCAGCAGCGTCGGACTAGGGAGGGAGACCCAGTACTTC.

The chain couples TRBV11-2 to TRBJ2-2; D is possibly TRBD2 (5 bases). This CDR3 comprises 14 residues. The germline gives CDR1 SGHAT, CDR2 FQNNGV. Trimming stripped 5 bases from V and 5 bases from J, with 12 bases between. The CDR3 spells CASSRPSGTGELFF. CDR3 DNA sequence: TGTGCCAGCAGCCGACCCTCGGGAACCGGGGAGCTGTTTTTT.

The gene calls are TRBV2 and TRBJ1-5, with 7 bases that match TRBD1. V lost 6 bases to trimming and J lost 7 bases; unmatched junction nucleotides: 9. This CDR3 is 14 amino acids long. Germline V gives CDR1 SNHLY, CDR2 FYNNEI. CDR3 DNA: TGTGCCAGCAGAAATACAGGGGAGAACCAGCCCCAGCATTTT. Protein sequence: CASRNTGENQPQHF. Based on the CDR3 plus reference TRBV2 and TRBJ1-5, the full variable domain is EPEVTQTPSHQVTQMGQEVILRCVPISNHLYFYWYRQILGQKVEFLVSFYNNEISEKSEIFDDQFSVERPDGSNFTLKIRSTKLEDSAMYFCASRNTGENQPQHFGDGTRLSIL.

The V gene is TRBV12-5, the J gene TRBJ2-3; maybe TRBD1 (6 bases). From germline, CDR1 is LGHNT and CDR2 FRNRAP. Trimming took off 6 bases at V and 0 bases at J, with 13 bases between the two ends. The CDR3 has 15 amino acids. This CDR3 reads CASGGIRGSTDTQYF. CDR3 DNA: TGTGCTAGTGGCGGAATCAGGGGAAGCACAGATACGCAGTATTTT.